A single sample is the source of the 14 T cell receptor beta chains below, sequenced in a study of immune characteristics of hereditary and idiopathic chronic pancreatitis. Sequencing was performed with immunoSEQ multiplex PCR; in TCRdb, only in-frame clones are kept and a portion is missing. There are some 15,000 clones in the sample; roughly 80% occur only once, and approximately 15% lies in the top ten. The pancreas tissue came from patients undergoing total pancreatectomy with islet autotransplantation. The sequenced material came from pancreas tissue with hereditary chronic pancreatitis. These receptor sequences come from a human donor with chronic pancreatitis.

The chain has TRBV5-4 and TRBJ2-5, with a tentative D call TRBD2 (6 bases). From germline, CDR1 is SGHNT and CDR2 YYREEE (reference sequence). The CDR3 length is 14 residues. Trimming left V 4 bases short and J 5 bases short, with 15 bases between. The CDR3 here is CASSLQGGTETQYF. CDR3 nucleotide sequence: TGTGCCAGCAGCCTCCAGGGCGGGACGGAGACCCAGTACTTC.

The rearrangement links TRBV7-2 to TRBJ1-1; D is ambiguous. Germline-derived CDR1 and CDR2 are SGHTA and FQGNSA. The CDR3 is 13 residues long. The V end lost 0 bases, the J end lost 4 bases, and 6 bases lay between the germline ends. Written as DNA, the CDR3 is TGTGCCAGCAGCTTAGCTGAGGGCACTGAAGCTTTCTTT. It is translated as CASSLAEGTEAFF.

This sequence joins TRBV27 and TRBJ1-1, with D uncertain. The CDR3 runs 13 residues. With 2 bases removed from V and 5 bases from J, the gap between germline ends came to 9 bases. From germline, CDR1 is MNHEY and CDR2 SMNVEV (reference sequence). Here the CDR3 DNA reads TGTGCCAGCAGTTTACTACTGAGTACTGAAGCTTTCTTT. It is translated as CASSLLLSTEAFF.

This chain connects TRBV5-6 to TRBJ1-6; D might be TRBD1 (6 bases). V lost 4 bases to trimming and J lost 7 bases, with 15 bases between them. The CDR3 has 15 residues. CDR1 SGHDT and CDR2 YYEEEE come from the germline V gene. CDR3 sequence: CASSAQQGLNSPLHF. CDR3 in DNA: TGTGCCAGCAGCGCTCAACAGGGACTAAATTCACCCCTCCACTTT.

V and J are TRBV5-5 and TRBJ1-2, with no clear D. The CDR3 is 15 amino acids. Trimming cost V 0 bases and J 5 bases, with 14 bases left between them. Germline CDR1 and CDR2: SGHKS and YYEKEE (reference sequence). Here the CDR3 reads CASSLDGRQTYGYTF. CDR3 DNA: TGTGCCAGCAGCTTGGACGGGCGGCAAACTTATGGCTACACCTTC.

This chain links TRBV7-2 with TRBJ1-5, with no clear D. V was shortened by 0 bases and J by 1 base, with 7 bases between the two germline ends. The CDR3 has 15 amino acids. Germline CDR1 is SGHTA and CDR2 is FQGNSA. The CDR3 bases are TGTGCCAGCAGCTTAGCTAGTCCGAGCAATCAGCCCCAGCATTTT. This codes for CASSLASPSNQPQHF.

The J gene is TRBJ2-5, the V gene TRBV30, with D possibly called TRBD1 or TRBD2 (5 bases each). This CDR3 spans 15 amino acids. With 0 bases removed from V and 1 base from J, the gap between germline ends came to 12 bases. Germline V gene lookup returns CDR1 GTSNPN and CDR2 SVGIG (reference sequence). The DNA of the CDR3 is TGTGCCTGGAGTGTATATCTTGGGGGCCAAGAGACCCAGTACTTC. This codes for CAWSVYLGGQETQYF.

A remark on this clone: Sequence at one end of the junction differs from germline and may be a read error. The CDR3 sequence is CASSLWGGNRPQHF. CDR3 DNA: TGTGCCAGCAGTTTATGGGGTGGCAATCGGCCCCAGCATTTT. V usage is TRBV28 and J usage is TRBJ1-5; no clear D gene. From germline, CDR1 is MDHEN and CDR2 SYDVKM. The CDR3 contains 14 residues.

This clone was recorded only once. The chain has TRBV2 and TRBJ1-2; D is ambiguous. CDR3 length: 13 amino acids. Germline values: CDR1 SNHLY, CDR2 FYNNEI. Trimming took 1 base from V and 4 from J, leaving 7 bases between them. This CDR3 is CASSEGGVYGYTF. Here the CDR3 DNA reads TGTGCCAGCAGTGAAGGTGGGGTCTATGGCTACACCTTC.

The chain employs TRBV6-1 and TRBJ1-2; D is possibly TRBD1 (5 bases). The CDR3 is made up of 17 amino acids. Looked up from germline, CDR1 is MNHNS and CDR2 is SASEGT. Trimming took 1 base from V and 7 from J, leaving 22 bases between them. The CDR3 DNA is TGTGCCAGCAGTGAAGAAGGTTGGGGGGGTCCAGCCTTTGGCTACACCTTC. Translated: CASSEEGWGGPAFGYTF.

V gene TRBV19 combines with J gene TRBJ2-2; D may be TRBD1 or TRBD2 (5 bases each). V shed 4 bases and J shed 2 bases, with 14 bases lying between them. The CDR3 spans 16 residues. Germline-derived CDR1 and CDR2 are LNHDA and SQIVND (reference sequence). DNA of the CDR3: TGTGCCAGTAGTACCCCGCAGGGAGTAAACACCGGGGAGCTGTTTTTT. It codes for CASSTPQGVNTGELFF.

This clone has a single count. The chain employs TRBV6-5 and TRBJ2-7; 7 bases line up with TRBD2. This CDR3 spans 15 amino acids. J lost 3 bases, V lost 6 bases, and 11 bases had no gene match. Germline values: CDR1 MNHEY, CDR2 SVGAGI. CDR3 loop: CASSRERGVGYEQYF. The CDR3 bases are TGTGCCAGCAGCCGAGAGCGGGGAGTAGGCTACGAGCAGTACTTC.

The chain combines TRBV5-6 with TRBJ2-2; D call uncertain. Germline V gene lookup returns CDR1 SGHDT and CDR2 YYEEEE. V was cut by 0 bases and J by 4 bases, with 4 bases left in between. This CDR3 is 13 amino acids long. CDR3 loop: CASSLVPTGELFF. CDR3 in DNA: TGTGCCAGCAGCTTGGTTCCCACCGGGGAGCTGTTTTTT.

This clone was seen only a few times. The chain employs TRBV12-3 or TRBV12-4 and TRBJ1-5; no clear D gene. Trimming left V 2 bases short and J 6 bases short, with 8 bases between. The CDR3 is 13 residues long. This CDR3 reads CASSLIGSQPQHF. The DNA for the CDR3 is TGTGCCAGCAGTTTAATAGGGAGTCAGCCCCAGCATTTT.